The 17 T cell receptor beta chains presented below share a single source sample, sequenced in a study of T-cell memory formation after mild COVID-19. Using its own MiXCR run on the 5' RACE reads, TCRdb lists one record per CDR3 protein. The profile shows 400,000 to 500,000 distinct CDR3 sequences, over 15% of them singletons. Source material: PBMCs or a T cell subset sorted from them (not recorded which). The source is a young man who had mild COVID-19 (a few samples of this study predate the infection). Cell type and time point are not known.

This clonotype was counted only a few times. The chain couples TRBV7-9 to TRBJ1-1; the D is unclear. The CDR3 sequence is 13 residues long. Trimming stripped 0 bases from V and 5 bases from J, with 7 bases between. The germline V gene encodes CDR1 SEHNR and CDR2 FQNEAQ (reference sequence). Here the CDR3 DNA reads TGTGCCAGCAGCTTAGCAATTGGAACTGAAGCTTTCTTT. As protein: CASSLAIGTEAFF.

The sample holds many counts of this clonotype. The chain links TRBV6-6 to TRBJ2-7, with D hard to call. The germline V and J ends were trimmed by 2 bases and 0 bases, with 11 bases remaining between them. Germline values: CDR1 MNHNY, CDR2 SVGAGI (reference sequence). The CDR3 sequence is 15 residues long. This CDR3 is CASSYDGRSSYEQYF. CDR3 nucleotides: TGTGCCAGCAGTTACGACGGCAGGAGCTCCTACGAGCAGTACTTC.

This clonotype has a handful of counts. The J gene is TRBJ2-5, the V gene TRBV5-4; the match to TRBD1 covers 10 bases. In germline, CDR1 is SGHNT, CDR2 YYREEE (reference sequence). The CDR3 consists of 13 residues. The V segment lost 3 bases and the J segment 4 bases; nucleotides outside the gene matches: 0. This chain's CDR3 is CASSWDRGETQYF. CDR3 bases: TGTGCCAGCAGCTGGGACAGGGGAGAGACCCAGTACTTC.

In this sample, this clonotype turned up a few times. The J gene is TRBJ2-3, the V gene TRBV9; D gene uncertain. In germline, CDR1 is SGDLS, CDR2 YYNGEE. The CDR3 is 14 amino acids. Trimming removed 4 bases at V and 5 bases at J, with 14 bases between. The CDR3 DNA reads as TGTGCCAGCAGCAGACAACTGGACGGAGATACGCAGTATTTT. It specifies CASSRQLDGDTQYF.

This clonotype was recorded a few times. The V gene is TRBV9, the J gene TRBJ2-2; D may match TRBD1 or TRBD2 (5 bases each). Looked up from germline, CDR1 is SGDLS and CDR2 is YYNGEE. The CDR3 spans 15 residues. The germline V and J ends were trimmed by 0 bases and 4 bases, with 10 bases remaining between them. The CDR3 spells CASSVERTPTGELFF. The CDR3 nucleotides read TGTGCCAGCAGCGTAGAGCGGACACCCACCGGGGAGCTGTTTTTT.

The chain links TRBV12-3 or TRBV12-4 to TRBJ2-5, with D perhaps TRBD1 (6 bases). The CDR3 sequence is 13 residues long. Deletions cut 2 bases from V and 9 bases from J, with 13 bases between. The CDR3 reads CASSLNGQTAQYF. The CDR3 nucleotides are TGTGCCAGCAGTTTAAATGGACAGACGGCCCAGTACTTC.

This clonotype was observed a handful of times. DNA of the CDR3: TGCAGCGTTTTTAAAGAGACCCAGTACTTC. Translating gives CSVFKETQYF. The chain employs TRBV29-1 and TRBJ2-5, with D unresolved. This CDR3 contains 10 residues. CDR1 is SQVTM, CDR2 ANQGSEA, per germline. V was shortened by 5 bases and J by 3 bases, with 4 bases between the two germline ends.

This clonotype was counted a few times. An end of the junction does not agree with germline; a read error may underlie this. The chain recombines TRBV20-1 with TRBJ2-5; D ambiguous. The CDR3 has 12 amino acids. The V gene's germline CDR1 is DFQATT and CDR2 SNEGSKA (reference sequence). CDR3 in DNA: TGCAGTGCTCGAGAGGCGCAAGAGACCCAGTACTTC. Translated, it gives CSAREAQETQYF.

The sample holds many counts of this clonotype. The chain joins TRBV5-1 to TRBJ2-2; D call uncertain. The germline gives CDR1 SGHRS, CDR2 YFSETQ. The V end lost 3 bases, the J end lost 5 bases, and 8 bases lay between the germline ends. This CDR3 comprises 13 residues. The CDR3 loop is CASSSTLTGELFF. DNA of the CDR3: TGCGCCAGCAGCTCCACTTTGACCGGGGAGCTGTTTTTT.

This clonotype was detected a few times. This chain uses TRBV6-4 with TRBJ2-2; D uncertain. The V end lost 6 bases, the J end lost 7 bases, and 12 bases lay between the germline ends. CDR1 is MRHNA and CDR2 is SNTAGT in the germline V gene. This CDR3 contains 13 residues. CDR3 protein: CASSLLDGGELFF. CDR3 sequence (DNA): TGTGCCAGCAGCCTTCTGGACGGCGGGGAGCTGTTTTTT.

The gene calls are TRBV11-2 and TRBJ1-6, with no clear D. The germline V and J ends were trimmed by 4 bases and 10 bases, with 20 bases remaining between them. This CDR3 is 16 amino acids long. CDR1 SGHAT and CDR2 FQNNGV come from the germline V gene. CDR3 loop: CASSSIRVGVSSPLHF. CDR3 DNA: TGTGCCAGCAGCTCTATTAGAGTCGGGGTTTCCTCACCCCTCCACTTT.

The gene calls are TRBV27 and TRBJ1-2; a weak D match, TRBD1 (5 bases). The germline V gene has CDR1 MNHEY and CDR2 SMNVEV (reference sequence). The CDR3 runs to 14 residues. Trimming shortened V by 8 bases and J by 8 bases, and 21 bases separated the two germline ends. DNA for the CDR3: TGTGCCAGCGGGTTCGGGGGAGCGTCCCGAGGCTACACCTTC. This gives the protein CASGFGGASRGYTF.

The V call is TRBV3-1, the J call TRBJ1-6; D is unclear. Trimming pared 1 base from V and 3 bases from J, leaving 10 bases between. Per germline, CDR1 LGHDT and CDR2 YNNKEL (reference sequence). The CDR3 is made up of 16 amino acids. The CDR3 DNA reads TGTGCCAGCAGCCAAGGGGAACAAATCTATAATTCACCCCTCCACTTT. The encoded protein is CASSQGEQIYNSPLHF.

This clonotype was picked up many times. The chain has TRBV21-1 and TRBJ2-7; the table calls TRBD1, which could not be checked here. TRBV21-1 has pseudogene status. This CDR3 region has 14 residues. CDR3 DNA sequence: TGTGCCAGCAGCAGACAGACAGGGACCAACGAGCAGTACGTC. It codes for CASSRQTGTNEQYV.

The chain recombines TRBV4-1 with TRBJ1-6, with D maybe TRBD1 (6 bases). The ends were cut back, 1 base at V and 9 bases at J, with 16 bases in the middle. Germline CDR1 is MGHRA and CDR2 is YSYEKL. The CDR3 runs 16 residues. The CDR3 region has the DNA TGCGCCAGCAGCCAAGGAGGTGCAGGGGTAAGTTCACCCCTCCACTTT. Residues: CASSQGGAGVSSPLHF.

This chain uses TRBV6-2 or TRBV6-3 with TRBJ2-7; D is ambiguous. The germline V gene encodes CDR1 MNHEY and CDR2 SVGEGT. The CDR3 totals 11 residues. Trimming pared 11 bases from V and 4 bases from J, leaving 12 bases between. CDR3 in DNA: TGTGCCGGTTTACAGCAGTACGAGCAGTACGTC. It specifies CAGLQQYEQYV.

The chain uses TRBV10-3 and TRBJ1-2; unclear D gene. Germline-derived CDR1 and CDR2 are ENHRY and SYGVKD. V dropped 3 bases and J dropped 1 base, with 6 bases sitting between them. The CDR3 is 13 residues long. This chain's CDR3 is CAISDAFNYGYTF. The CDR3 coding sequence is TGTGCCATCAGTGACGCGTTTAACTATGGCTACACCTTC.